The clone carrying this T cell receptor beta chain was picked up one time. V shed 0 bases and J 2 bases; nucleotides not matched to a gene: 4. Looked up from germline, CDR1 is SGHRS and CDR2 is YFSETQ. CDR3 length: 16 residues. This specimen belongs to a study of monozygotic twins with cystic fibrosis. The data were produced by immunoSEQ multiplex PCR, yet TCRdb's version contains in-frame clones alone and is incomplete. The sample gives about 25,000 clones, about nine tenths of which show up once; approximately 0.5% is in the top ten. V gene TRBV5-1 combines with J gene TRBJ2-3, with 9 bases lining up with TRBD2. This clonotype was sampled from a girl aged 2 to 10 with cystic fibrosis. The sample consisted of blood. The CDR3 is CASSLVGTSYTDTQYF. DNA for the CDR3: TGCGCCAGCAGCTTGGTGGGGACTAGCTACACAGATACGCAGTATTTT.